Presented here are 21 T cell receptor beta chains from one specimen sequenced in a study of metastatic and nonmetastatic thyroid tumors. The entire patient cohort was treatment-naive prior to thyroid surgery. TCRdb re-processed the PCR reads through MiXCR. The data contain about 31,000 clones, roughly 19% of them singletons. The specimen sequenced was blood. The source of these receptors is a female donor with papillary thyroid cancer or a benign thyroid nodule (not recorded which). Some clones in this sample may be carry-over from other donors' samples.

This clone has ten or more counts. The gene calls are TRBV19 and TRBJ1-1, with D uncertain. CDR1 is LNHDA and CDR2 is SQIVND in the germline V gene (reference sequence). V lost 1 base to trimming and J lost 4 bases, with 7 bases between them. This CDR3 region has 13 residues. In nucleotides, the CDR3 is TGTGCCAGTAGTATAGCAGATTCCACTGAAGCTTTCTTT. It codes for CASSIADSTEAFF.

This clone was seen a single time. The genes are TRBV7-3 and TRBJ2-1; 10 bases align to TRBD2. The CDR3 contains 15 residues. With 5 bases clipped from V and 3 bases from J, the junction kept 4 bases outside the gene matches. CDR1 and CDR2 (germline): SGHTA, FQGTGA. The DNA of the CDR3 is TGTGCCAGCAGCCTTGGACTAGCGGACTACAATGAGCAGTTCTTC. Residues: CASSLGLADYNEQFF.

This chain links TRBV12-3 or TRBV12-4 with TRBJ1-2; D ambiguous. The V and J ends lost 1 base and 3 bases respectively, with 6 bases between them. The CDR3 totals 13 residues. The CDR3, as DNA: TGTGCCAGCAGTTTAGGGGGTTACTATGGCTACACCTTC. It yields the protein CASSLGGYYGYTF.

This clone was counted only a few times. The CDR3 bases are TGTGCCAGCAGTCCAGTCTCTTCAAGAGAGCAGTACTTC. It yields the protein CASSPVSSREQYF. The J gene is TRBJ2-7, the V gene TRBV6-1, with D unclear. This CDR3 spans 13 amino acids. V was trimmed by 5 bases and J by 7 bases, leaving 15 bases between them. Germline V gene sequence: CDR1 MNHNS, CDR2 SASEGT.

This chain uses TRBV11-2 with TRBJ2-6; 9 bases match TRBD2. The V gene end was trimmed by 1 base and the J gene end by 0 bases; junction bases not matched to a gene: 4. The CDR3 covers 18 residues. CDR1 and CDR2 from the germline V gene are SGHAT and FQNNGV. The CDR3 DNA is TGTGCCAGCAGCTTAGTAGGCGGGAGGGGCTCTGGGGCCAACGTCCTGACTTTC. Translating it yields CASSLVGGRGSGANVLTF.

Points on this clone: The junction shows a germline mismatch at one end, possibly a read error. This sample also contains other DNA sequences that code for the same CDR3. V and J are TRBV5-6 and TRBJ1-3, with D unresolved. The CDR3 runs 14 residues. CDR1 and CDR2 from the germline V gene are SGHDT and YYEEEE. CDR3: CASSLGVSGNTIYF. The CDR3, as DNA: TGTGCTAGCAGCCTGGGTGTCTCTGGAAACACCATATATTTT.

This clone came up many times. V is TRBV7-3 and J is TRBJ2-2; D not resolved. CDR1 and CDR2 from the germline V gene are SGHTA and FQGTGA. V was pared by 2 bases and J by 4 bases, with 5 bases between. CDR3 length: 13 amino acids. The CDR3: CASSLLGTGELFF. CDR3 sequence (DNA): TGTGCCAGCAGCTTATTGGGCACCGGGGAGCTGTTTTTT.

The V and J genes are TRBV7-8 and TRBJ1-2; TRBD1 matches 9 bases. The CDR3 contains 15 residues. V dropped 5 bases and J dropped 7; count of bases not matched to a gene: 11. Per the germline V gene, CDR1 is SGHVS and CDR2 is FQNEAQ. In DNA form, the CDR3 reads TGTGCCAGCAGCGCCCGAACAGGGGGCGCGGGTGGCTACACCTTC. Its translation: CASSARTGGAGGYTF.

This clone has more than one count but fewer than ten. This sequence may be a read error, since a much larger clone differs from it by one base. Other DNA sequences in this specimen translate into the identical CDR3. The chain carries TRBV3-1 and TRBJ1-4; the D is unclear. The CDR3 loop spans 15 amino acids. V was shortened by 1 base and J by 8 bases, with 14 bases between the two germline ends. Germline V gene data show CDR1 as LGHDT and CDR2 as YNNKEL (reference sequence). The CDR3 is CASSQALGFYEKLFF. CDR3 nucleotide sequence: TGTGCCAGCAGCCAAGCCCTAGGGTTTTACGAAAAACTGTTTTTT.

V is TRBV9 and J is TRBJ2-7; D not certain. Deletions cut 0 bases from V and 2 bases from J, with 9 bases between. Germline lookup yields CDR1 SGDLS and CDR2 YYNGEE. This CDR3 has 14 amino acids. CDR3 sequence: CASSVGAAAYEQYF. For the CDR3, the DNA is TGTGCCAGCAGCGTAGGGGCGGCGGCCTACGAGCAGTACTTC.

There are many counts of this clone. The chain couples TRBV10-3 to TRBJ2-2; 10 nucleotides agree with TRBD2. Germline V CDR1 and CDR2: ENHRY, SYGVKD. V shed 5 bases and J 3 bases; nucleotides not matched to a gene: 9. This CDR3 spans 17 amino acids. CDR3 residues: CAISLGGLATDTGELFF. The CDR3 region has the DNA TGTGCCATCAGTTTAGGGGGACTAGCGACTGACACCGGGGAGCTGTTTTTT.

This clone was seen at least ten times. The chain carries TRBV5-1 and TRBJ2-5; 7 positions agree with TRBD2. V dropped 3 bases and J dropped 5; count of bases not matched to a gene: 16. The CDR3 extends over 17 amino acids. The V gene's germline CDR1 is SGHRS and CDR2 YFSETQ. CDR3 bases: TGCGCCAGCAGCTCACGAGTGGGGGGGGTTGTGTACGAGACCCAGTACTTC. It specifies CASSSRVGGVVYETQYF.

This clone was seen repeatedly, ten times or more. The DNA for the CDR3 is TGTGCCAGCAGCTTAGGAACAGGGGGTGGCTACACCTTC. Translation: CASSLGTGGGYTF. The chain recombines TRBV7-2 with TRBJ1-2, with 8 positions matching TRBD1. The CDR3 contains 13 residues. With 1 base clipped from V and 7 bases from J, the junction kept 2 bases outside the gene matches. From germline, CDR1 is SGHTA and CDR2 FQGNSA.

The chain recombines TRBV19 with TRBJ1-2, with unresolved D. This CDR3 comprises 18 residues. Germline CDR1 LNHDA, CDR2 SQIVND (reference sequence). The V gene lost 6 bases and the J gene lost 2 bases, with 25 bases spanning the gap. CDR3 residues: CASRSQRAPQVDNYGYTF. The CDR3 nucleotides read TGTGCCAGTAGGTCCCAGAGGGCCCCCCAGGTGGACAACTATGGCTACACCTTC.

This clone was recorded many times. The chain is built from TRBV18 and TRBJ2-7; 13 bases are shared with TRBD2. This CDR3 has 16 residues. From germline, CDR1 is KGHSH and CDR2 LQKENI. V lost 0 bases and J lost 5; bases outside the gene matches: 4. Written as DNA, the CDR3 is TGTGCCAGCTCACCACCGGGACTAGCGGGGACCGACGAGCAGTACTTC. It specifies CASSPPGLAGTDEQYF.

This clone was detected ten times or more. CDR3 region: CASSRLLAGSYEQYF. CDR3 nucleotides: TGTGCCAGCAGCCGTTTACTAGCGGGGTCGTACGAGCAGTACTTC. The rearrangement uses TRBV7-2 and TRBJ2-7; TRBD2 aligns across 10 bases. The CDR3 loop spans 15 amino acids. V shed 5 bases, J shed 4 bases, and the junction held 8 bases outside the gene matches. Looked up from germline, CDR1 is SGHTA and CDR2 is FQGNSA.

V gene TRBV28 combines with J gene TRBJ2-7; 8 nucleotides line up with TRBD2. The CDR3 has 15 residues. Germline V gene lookup returns CDR1 MDHEN and CDR2 SYDVKM. Germline trimming cut 5 bases from V and 1 base from J; bases unmatched to any gene: 7. This CDR3 is CASSTGGRPSYEQYF. The CDR3 coding sequence is TGTGCCAGCAGTACGGGCGGGAGGCCTTCCTACGAGCAGTACTTC.

This clone was observed at least ten times. The chain carries TRBV5-5 and TRBJ2-3; the D is unclear. The length of the CDR3 is 12 residues. Germline lookup yields CDR1 SGHKS and CDR2 YYEKEE (reference sequence). Trimming removed 4 bases at V and 6 bases at J, with 9 bases between. The CDR3 DNA reads as TGTGCCAGCAGCCCGGCCCAGGATACGCAGTATTTT. Translation: CASSPAQDTQYF.

This clone appeared many times. The chain carries TRBV7-9 and TRBJ2-5; D possibly corresponds to TRBD2 (5 bases). CDR3 length: 14 residues. V lost 1 base to trimming and J lost 5 bases, with 11 bases between them. CDR1 and CDR2 (germline): SEHNR, FQNEAQ (reference sequence). CDR3 bases: TGTGCCAGCAGCTTAGATCCTAGCTCGGAGACCCAGTACTTC. This sequence encodes CASSLDPSSETQYF.

The rearrangement uses TRBV6-1 and TRBJ2-1; a weak D match, TRBD2 (5 bases). The V gene lost 2 bases and the J gene lost 12 bases, with 11 bases spanning the gap. The CDR3 runs 12 residues. The V gene's germline CDR1 is MNHNS and CDR2 SASEGT. The CDR3 region is CASSEFGDRQFF. DNA for the CDR3: TGTGCCAGCAGTGAATTCGGGGATCGGCAGTTCTTC.

Within the sample, this clone is medium-sized. The V gene is TRBV6-5, the J gene TRBJ2-7; TRBD1 is a possible D gene (5 bases). The V and J ends lost 0 bases and 2 bases respectively, with 14 bases between them. Germline loops: CDR1 MNHEY, CDR2 SVGAGI. This CDR3 spans 16 amino acids. As DNA, the CDR3 is TGTGCCAGCAGTTACTCGATACCCGACAGCCCCTACGAGCAGTACTTC. It encodes CASSYSIPDSPYEQYF.